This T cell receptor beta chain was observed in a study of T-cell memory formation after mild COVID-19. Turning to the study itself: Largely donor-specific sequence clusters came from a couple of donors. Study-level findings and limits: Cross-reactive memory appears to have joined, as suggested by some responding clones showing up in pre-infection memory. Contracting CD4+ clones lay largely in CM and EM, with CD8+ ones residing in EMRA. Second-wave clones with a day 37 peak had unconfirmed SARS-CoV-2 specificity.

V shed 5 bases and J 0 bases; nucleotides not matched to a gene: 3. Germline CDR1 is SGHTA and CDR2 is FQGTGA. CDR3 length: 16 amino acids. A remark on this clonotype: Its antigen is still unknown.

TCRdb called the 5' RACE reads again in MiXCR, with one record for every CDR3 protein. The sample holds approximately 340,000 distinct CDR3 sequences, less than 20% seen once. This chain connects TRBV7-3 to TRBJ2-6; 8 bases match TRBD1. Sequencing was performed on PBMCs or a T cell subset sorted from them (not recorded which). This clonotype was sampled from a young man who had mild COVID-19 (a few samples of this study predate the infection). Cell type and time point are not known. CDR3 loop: CASSQGTGSGANVLTF. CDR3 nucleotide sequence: TGTGCCAGCAGCCAAGGGACAGGCTCTGGGGCCAACGTCCTGACTTTC.